The 11 T cell receptor beta chains listed next were all sequenced from one sample in a study of identical twins. TCRdb recomputed calls from the 5' RACE reads with MiXCR, one row per CDR3 protein. The sample shows about 200,000 distinct CDR3 sequences, roughly 7.5% of them seen only once. The same data also went into a second study, on yellow fever vaccine responses in identical twins.

The sequencing input was memory (CD45RO+) T cells sorted from blood. The receptors derive from a woman younger than 30 in good health.

This clonotype was seen a handful of times. CDR3 amino acids: CASSRAGPEDTQYF. The CDR3, as DNA: TGTGCCAGCAGCCGCGCCGGGCCCGAGGATACGCAGTATTTT. This sequence joins TRBV14 and TRBJ2-3, with D unresolved. The germline V gene encodes CDR1 SGHDN and CDR2 FVKESK. Trimming shortened V by 4 bases and J by 6 bases, and 14 bases separated the two germline ends. This CDR3 has 14 amino acids.

This clonotype has more than one count but fewer than ten. This chain connects TRBV5-1 to TRBJ2-5; D ambiguous. The V end was cut by 0 bases, the J end by 4 bases, with 10 bases between. The CDR3 length is 14 residues. Germline CDR1 SGHRS, CDR2 YFSETQ. The CDR3 sequence is CASSLGIQRETQYF. DNA for the CDR3: TGCGCCAGCAGCTTGGGGATCCAGCGAGAGACCCAGTACTTC.

The chain recombines TRBV5-1 with TRBJ2-3; D call uncertain. Per germline, CDR1 SGHRS and CDR2 YFSETQ. The CDR3 extends over 15 amino acids. V was shortened by 0 bases and J by 2 bases, with 10 bases between the two germline ends. The CDR3 DNA is TGCGCCAGCAGCTTGGTCGGCAGCTACACAGATACGCAGTATTTT. It specifies CASSLVGSYTDTQYF.

This clonotype was detected a few times. The rearrangement uses TRBV24-1 and TRBJ2-1; D remains unclear. Between the trimmed V and J ends, which lost 6 bases and 5 bases, there was a span of 13 bases. Germline V lookup: CDR1 KGHDR, CDR2 SFDVKD. This CDR3 is 14 amino acids long. The CDR3 DNA reads as TGTGCCACCAGTTCAAGGGTTTTCAACAATGAGCAGTTCTTC. Translation: CATSSRVFNNEQFF.

This clonotype was found many times. J is TRBJ2-1 and V is TRBV12-3 or TRBV12-4; D not certain. The CDR3 is 14 amino acids. The germline V and J ends were trimmed by 0 bases and 7 bases, with 10 bases remaining between them. The CDR3 region has the DNA TGTGCCAGCAGTTTAGCCGGGCTGAGAAATGAGCAGTTCTTC. Its translation is CASSLAGLRNEQFF.

This chain joins TRBV6-2 or TRBV6-3 and TRBJ2-1; TRBD2 is a possible D gene (5 bases). The CDR3 runs 15 residues. V was clipped by 6 bases and J by 0 bases, with 12 bases between them. The germline gives CDR1 MNHEY, CDR2 SVGEGT. Written as DNA, the CDR3 is TGTGCCAGCAGCCCAAGCGGAGTCTCCTACAATGAGCAGTTCTTC. Its translation: CASSPSGVSYNEQFF.

The chain carries TRBV2 and TRBJ2-2, with 7 positions matching TRBD1. This CDR3 spans 14 amino acids. Per the germline V gene, CDR1 is SNHLY and CDR2 is FYNNEI. Trimming took 5 bases from V and 7 from J; bases not matched to a gene: 7. This CDR3 reads CASSYDRANGELFF. The CDR3, as DNA: TGTGCCAGCAGTTACGACAGGGCGAACGGGGAGCTGTTTTTT.

This clonotype has at least ten counts. The chain couples TRBV12-3 or TRBV12-4 to TRBJ2-5; 10 nucleotides line up with TRBD2. Losses at the gene ends were 5 bases for V and 0 bases for J; bases not matched to a gene: 6. The CDR3 sequence is 16 residues long. The CDR3 bases are TGTGCCAGCAGTCCCTATAGCGGGAGGTACCAAGAGACCCAGTACTTC. It yields the protein CASSPYSGRYQETQYF.

The CDR3 DNA reads TGTGCCAGCAGCTTATCCCGCCAGGGTCTATTCGCCGGGGAGCTGTTTTTT. Translating it yields CASSLSRQGLFAGELFF. This chain uses TRBV7-6 with TRBJ2-2; possibly TRBD1 for D (5 bases). Trimming removed 2 bases from V and 6 bases from J, with 19 bases in between. From germline, CDR1 is SGHVS and CDR2 FNYEAQ. The length of the CDR3 is 17 residues.

Turning to this clonotype: One end of the junction does not line up with germline, which may come from a read error. The chain links TRBV7-8 to TRBJ2-2; 9 nucleotides agree with TRBD1. This CDR3 region has 15 residues. Germline-derived CDR1 and CDR2 are SGHVS and FQNEAQ. The CDR3 bases are TGTGCCAGCAGCAGGGACAGGGCTGGCACCGGGGGGCTGTTTTTT. Protein sequence: CASSRDRAGTGGLFF. Looking up the rest from reference TRBV7-8 and TRBJ2-2 gives the full variable domain: GAGVSQSPRYKVAKRGQDVALRCDPISGHVSLFWYQQALGQGPEFLTYFQNEAQLDKSGLPSDRFFAERPEGSVSTLKIQRTQQEDSAVYLCASSRDRAGTGGLFFGEGSRLTVL.

With respect to this clonotype: An end of the junction does not agree with germline; a read error may underlie this. The rearrangement joins TRBV29-1 to TRBJ2-1, with D maybe TRBD2 (6 bases). There are 17 residues in the CDR3. Looked up from germline, CDR1 is SQVTM and CDR2 is ANQGSEA. The CDR3 loop is CSVEGDSSDSSNNEQFF. The CDR3 DNA reads as TGCAGCGTGGAGGGAGACTCCTCCGACAGCTCCAACAATGAGCAGTTCTTC.